This T cell receptor beta chain was identified in a study of OX40 agonist ivuxolimab in advanced cancers. CDR1 and CDR2 from the germline V gene are MNHEY and SMNVEV (reference sequence). V lost 6 bases and J lost 0, with 11 bases in between. This CDR3 contains 14 residues. This table comes from immunoSEQ multiplex PCR, and its TCRdb copy is limited to in-frame clones, with some not included. In the table there are 75,000 to 85,000 clones, around 90% of which are singletons. The specimen was CD4+ or CD8+ T cells sorted from blood, collected in a trial of the OX40 agonist ivuxolimab. The gene calls are TRBV27 and TRBJ1-1; D is unresolved. This clonotype was sampled from an adult with an advanced solid tumor such as melanoma, head and neck, liver or kidney cancer. As DNA, the CDR3 is TGTGCCAGCAGCGGAGGATACATGAACACTGAAGCTTTCTTT. It encodes CASSGGYMNTEAFF.